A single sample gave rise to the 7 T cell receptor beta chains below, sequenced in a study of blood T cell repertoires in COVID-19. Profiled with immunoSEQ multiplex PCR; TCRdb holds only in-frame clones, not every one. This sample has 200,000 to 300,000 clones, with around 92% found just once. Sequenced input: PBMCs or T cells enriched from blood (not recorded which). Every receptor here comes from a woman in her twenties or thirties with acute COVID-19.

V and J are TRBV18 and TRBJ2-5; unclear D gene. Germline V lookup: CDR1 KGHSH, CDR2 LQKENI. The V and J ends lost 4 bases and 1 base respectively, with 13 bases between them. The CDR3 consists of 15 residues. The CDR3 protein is CASSLRISGQETQYF. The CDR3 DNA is TGTGCCAGCTCACTCCGTATCTCAGGCCAAGAGACCCAGTACTTC.

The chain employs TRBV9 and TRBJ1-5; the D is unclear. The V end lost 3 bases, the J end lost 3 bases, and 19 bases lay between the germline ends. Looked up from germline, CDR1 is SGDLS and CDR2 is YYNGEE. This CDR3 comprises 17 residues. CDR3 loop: CASSATILPSPNQPQHF. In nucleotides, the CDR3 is TGTGCCAGCAGCGCGACAATTCTTCCATCACCCAATCAGCCCCAGCATTTT.

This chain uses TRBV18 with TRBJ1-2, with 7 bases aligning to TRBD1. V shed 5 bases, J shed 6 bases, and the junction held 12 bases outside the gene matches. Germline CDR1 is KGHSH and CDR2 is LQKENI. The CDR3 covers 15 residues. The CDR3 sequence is CASSANPTGVHGYTF. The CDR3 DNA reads TGTGCCAGCTCAGCAAACCCCACAGGGGTTCATGGCTACACCTTC.

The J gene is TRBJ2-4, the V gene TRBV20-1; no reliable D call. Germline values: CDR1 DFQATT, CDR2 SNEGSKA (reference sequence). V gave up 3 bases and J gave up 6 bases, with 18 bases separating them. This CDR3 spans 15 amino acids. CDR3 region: CSASGDQLPRNIQYF. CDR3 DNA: TGCAGTGCTAGTGGAGACCAGCTTCCTAGAAACATTCAGTACTTC.

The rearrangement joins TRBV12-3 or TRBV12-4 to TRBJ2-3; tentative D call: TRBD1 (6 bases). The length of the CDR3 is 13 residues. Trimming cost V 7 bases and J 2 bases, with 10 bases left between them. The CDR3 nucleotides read TGTGCCAGCACTGGACAGACCACAGATACGCAGTATTTT. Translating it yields CASTGQTTDTQYF.

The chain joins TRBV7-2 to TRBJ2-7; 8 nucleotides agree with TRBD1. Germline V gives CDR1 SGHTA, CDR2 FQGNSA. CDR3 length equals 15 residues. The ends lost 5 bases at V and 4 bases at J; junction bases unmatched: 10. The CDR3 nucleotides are TGTGCCAGCAGCCTAGAAGGACAGGGTGTGTACGAGCAGTACTTC. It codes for CASSLEGQGVYEQYF.

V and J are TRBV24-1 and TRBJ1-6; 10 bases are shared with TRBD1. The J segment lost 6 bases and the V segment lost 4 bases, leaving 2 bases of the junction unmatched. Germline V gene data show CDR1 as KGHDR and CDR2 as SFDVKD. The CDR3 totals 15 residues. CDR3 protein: CATSEGTGVNSPLHF. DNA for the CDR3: TGTGCCACCAGTGAAGGGACAGGGGTTAATTCACCCCTCCACTTT.